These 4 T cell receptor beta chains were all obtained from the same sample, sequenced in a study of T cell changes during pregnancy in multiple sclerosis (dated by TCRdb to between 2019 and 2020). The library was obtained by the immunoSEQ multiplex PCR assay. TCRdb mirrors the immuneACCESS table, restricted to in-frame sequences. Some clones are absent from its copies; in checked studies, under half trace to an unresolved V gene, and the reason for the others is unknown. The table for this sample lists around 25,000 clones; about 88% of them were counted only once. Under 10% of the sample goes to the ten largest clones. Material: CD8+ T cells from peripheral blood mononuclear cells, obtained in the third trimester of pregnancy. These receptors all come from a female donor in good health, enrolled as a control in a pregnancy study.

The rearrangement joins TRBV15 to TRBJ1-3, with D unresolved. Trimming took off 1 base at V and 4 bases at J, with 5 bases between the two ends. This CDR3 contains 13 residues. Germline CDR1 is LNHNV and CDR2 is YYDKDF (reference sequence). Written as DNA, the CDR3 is TGTGCCACCAGCAGAGGGGCCGGAAACACCATATATTTT. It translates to CATSRGAGNTIYF.

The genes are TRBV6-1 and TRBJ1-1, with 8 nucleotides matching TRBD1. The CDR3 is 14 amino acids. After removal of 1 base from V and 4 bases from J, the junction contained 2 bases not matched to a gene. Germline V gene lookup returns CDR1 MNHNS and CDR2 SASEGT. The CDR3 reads CASSEGTGGTEAFF. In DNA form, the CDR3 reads TGTGCCAGCAGTGAAGGTACAGGGGGCACTGAAGCTTTCTTT.

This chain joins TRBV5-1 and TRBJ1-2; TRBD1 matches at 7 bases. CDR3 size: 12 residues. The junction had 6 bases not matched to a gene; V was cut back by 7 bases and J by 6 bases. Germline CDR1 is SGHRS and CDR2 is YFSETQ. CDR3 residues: CASGDRRNGYTF. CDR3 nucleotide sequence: TGCGCCAGCGGGGACAGAAGGAATGGCTACACCTTC.

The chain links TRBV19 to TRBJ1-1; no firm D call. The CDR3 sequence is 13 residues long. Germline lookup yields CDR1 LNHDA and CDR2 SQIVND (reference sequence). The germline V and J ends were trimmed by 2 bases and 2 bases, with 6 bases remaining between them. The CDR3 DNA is TGTGCCAGTAGTATAATAGTAAACACTGAAGCTTTCTTT. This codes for CASSIIVNTEAFF.